This T cell receptor (beta chain) was found in a study of T cell responses to AZD1222 COVID-19 vaccine. General study results and limits: Once two AZD1222 doses were given, Spike-specific TCR breadth and depth went up. Only after the peak T cell response were repertoires sampled.

TCRdb's table, derived via immunoSEQ multiplex PCR, lists solely in-frame clones and lacks some. The table lists some 130,000 clones, around nine tenths of them singletons, with 1.9% in the top ten. This CDR3 has 12 residues. Germline lookup yields CDR1 MDHEN and CDR2 SYDVKM. Trimming left V 6 bases short and J 4 bases short, with 9 bases between. A note on this clone: Its specificity is not known.

The sequenced sample was peripheral blood, obtained on day 0 of AZD1222 vaccination. This TCR came from an adult in good health. V is TRBV28 and J is TRBJ1-2; D ambiguous. CDR3 nucleotide sequence: TGTGCCAGCAGCTCAGGTTTCTATGGCTACACCTTC. Amino acids: CASSSGFYGYTF.